These 14 T cell receptor beta chains were all obtained from the same sample, sequenced in a study of blood T cells in healthy people across ages (dated by TCRdb to about 2015). The library was generated by 5' RACE. TCRdb lists the instrument as Illumina HiSeq 2500. A second roughly 7 to 11 cycle PCR used a sample-barcoded 5' primer and a J-beta primer mix. TCRdb passed the public sequencing reads through fastp at Q25 and MiXCR, retaining productive beta sequences. Under each unique CDR3 protein, matching rows form one entry showing the most common genes and DNA. The sample contains roughly 500,000 distinct CDR3 sequences, 24% of them found a single time. Just over 8.5% of the sample belongs to the ten largest clones. These data also formed part of another study, on T cells of mothers and their children.

Sequenced sample: blood. The source is a boy younger than 18 in good health.

This clonotype was seen a few times. This rearrangement joins TRBV3-1 to TRBJ2-5; TRBD2 aligns across 13 bases. V lost 3 bases and J lost 5; bases outside the gene matches: 6. Germline lookup yields CDR1 LGHDT and CDR2 YNNKEL (reference sequence). This CDR3 spans 16 amino acids. DNA for the CDR3: TGTGCCAGCAGCCAGGGGACTAGCGGGGCTGAGGAGACCCAGTACTTC. Protein product: CASSQGTSGAEETQYF.

The chain employs TRBV5-4 and TRBJ2-3; 7 bases line up with TRBD1. The V gene end was trimmed by 1 base and the J gene end by 5 bases; junction bases not matched to a gene: 7. The CDR3 extends over 15 amino acids. Germline assignment: CDR1 SGHNT and CDR2 YYREEE (reference sequence). The CDR3 nucleotides read TGTGCCAGCAGCTTGACGACAGGGAGTAAAGATACGCAGTATTTT. This translates into CASSLTTGSKDTQYF.

This clonotype occurred a few times. The rearrangement links TRBV12-3 or TRBV12-4 to TRBJ1-1, with D perhaps matching TRBD1 (6 bases). Trimming left V 5 bases short and J 10 bases short, with 20 bases between. The length of the CDR3 is 14 residues. The CDR3 coding sequence is TGTGCCAGCAGTGCGGCACCGGGACAAATGGGAGCTTTCTTT. Translation gives CASSAAPGQMGAFF.

The table lists this clonotype with many counts. The chain carries TRBV28 and TRBJ2-1; 8 nucleotides agree with TRBD1. V dropped 3 bases and J dropped 4; count of bases not matched to a gene: 2. CDR3 size: 14 residues. The germline V gene has CDR1 MDHEN and CDR2 SYDVKM. The CDR3 bases are TGTGCCAGCAGTTTCAGGGGGCCTTACAATGAGCAGTTCTTC. It translates to CASSFRGPYNEQFF.

CDR3 sequence (DNA): TGCGCCAGCAGCTTCAAAGGGGGGGCTGAGCAGTTCTTC. This codes for CASSFKGGAEQFF. V usage is TRBV4-3 and J usage is TRBJ2-1; D might be TRBD2 (7 bases). CDR1 is LGHNA, CDR2 YSLEER, per germline. Trimming stripped 5 bases from V and 9 bases from J, with 14 bases between. CDR3 size: 13 residues.

This clonotype was seen a handful of times. The chain couples TRBV7-9 to TRBJ2-5, with a weak D call TRBD2 (5 bases). The CDR3 runs 14 residues. CDR1 is SEHNR and CDR2 is FQNEAQ in the germline V gene (reference sequence). Trimming took off 0 bases at V and 5 bases at J, with 10 bases between the two ends. The CDR3 nucleotides are TGTGCCAGCAGCTTAGCCCGGGGATGGGAGACCCAGTACTTC. This gives the protein CASSLARGWETQYF.

The rearrangement links TRBV6-6 to TRBJ2-1, with a tentative D call TRBD2 (5 bases). The DNA end is a closer match to TRBJ2-7, so the J assignment may be wrong. The V gene's germline CDR1 is MNHNY and CDR2 SVGAGI (reference sequence). The CDR3 extends over 11 amino acids. Written as DNA, the CDR3 is TGTGCCAGCAGTTACGGGAGCGAGCAGTACTTC. Translated: CASSYGSEQYF.

Regarding this clonotype: The junction differs from germline at one of its ends, possibly a read error. The rearrangement uses TRBV12-3 or TRBV12-4 and TRBJ2-3, with a possible D match to TRBD2 (5 bases). The CDR3 totals 14 residues. In nucleotides, the CDR3 is TGTGCCAGCAGGCGAAGAGAGGGTGCAGATGCGCAGTATTTT. Encoded protein: CASRRREGADAQYF.

The chain combines TRBV7-9 with TRBJ2-5, with D perhaps TRBD1 or TRBD2 (5 bases each). The CDR3 runs 16 residues. Germline lookup yields CDR1 SEHNR and CDR2 FQNEAQ (reference sequence). V lost 3 bases, J lost 3 bases, and 17 bases lay in between. CDR3 protein: CASSFSGYRPEETQYF. The CDR3 DNA reads as TGTGCCAGCAGCTTTTCGGGGTACAGGCCCGAAGAGACCCAGTACTTC.

This clonotype occurred a few times. The chain's CDR3 is CASSPVYSNQPQHF. The CDR3 DNA reads as TGTGCCAGCAGTCCAGTATATAGCAATCAGCCCCAGCATTTT. The chain recombines TRBV28 with TRBJ1-5, with D hard to call. This CDR3 is built from 14 residues. Germline-derived CDR1 and CDR2 are MDHEN and SYDVKM. Trimming pared 5 bases from V and 0 bases from J, leaving 8 bases between.

This clonotype was observed a handful of times. The chain carries TRBV7-9 and TRBJ2-4; possibly TRBD1 for D (5 bases). With 4 bases removed from V and 6 bases from J, the gap between germline ends came to 19 bases. The length of the CDR3 is 16 residues. CDR1 is SEHNR, CDR2 FQNEAQ, per germline (reference sequence). CDR3 coding DNA: TGTGCCAGCAGCTCGAGTCTTCGGACAAGCTTAAACATTCAGTACTTC. This gives the protein CASSSSLRTSLNIQYF.

The chain links TRBV20-1 to TRBJ2-5, with D tentatively TRBD1 (5 bases). CDR1 is DFQATT, CDR2 SNEGSKA, per germline (reference sequence). CDR3 length equals 13 residues. V lost 3 bases, J lost 7 bases, and 15 bases lay in between. The CDR3 region is CSASPTAIGTQYF. The CDR3 DNA follows: TGCAGTGCTAGTCCGACAGCTATAGGGACCCAGTACTTC.

The genes are TRBV14 and TRBJ2-7; TRBD2 agrees at 12 bases. Germline V gene lookup returns CDR1 SGHDN and CDR2 FVKESK. The CDR3 is made up of 17 amino acids. Losses at the gene ends were 1 base for V and 3 bases for J; bases not matched to a gene: 7. The CDR3 DNA reads as TGTGCCAGCAGCCAAGTTAAAGGACTAGCGGGAAGCTACGAGCAGTACTTC. This translates into CASSQVKGLAGSYEQYF. The entire variable domain, with the rest obtained from reference TRBV14 and TRBJ2-7, is as follows: EAGVTQFPSHSVIEKGQTVTLRCDPISGHDNLYWYRRVMGKEIKFLLHFVKESKQDESGMPNNRFLAERTGGTYSTLKVQPAELEDSGVYFCASSQVKGLAGSYEQYFGPGTRLTVT.

This clonotype has more than one count but fewer than ten. The chain uses TRBV28 and TRBJ2-5, with D possibly TRBD2 on 8 matching bases. This CDR3 spans 16 amino acids. Trimming removed 3 bases at V and 5 bases at J, with 19 bases between. The germline CDR1 and CDR2 sequences are MDHEN and SYDVKM. Here the CDR3 reads CASSFSGTALAETQYF. The CDR3 DNA reads TGTGCCAGCAGTTTTAGCGGGACAGCGTTAGCCGAGACCCAGTACTTC.